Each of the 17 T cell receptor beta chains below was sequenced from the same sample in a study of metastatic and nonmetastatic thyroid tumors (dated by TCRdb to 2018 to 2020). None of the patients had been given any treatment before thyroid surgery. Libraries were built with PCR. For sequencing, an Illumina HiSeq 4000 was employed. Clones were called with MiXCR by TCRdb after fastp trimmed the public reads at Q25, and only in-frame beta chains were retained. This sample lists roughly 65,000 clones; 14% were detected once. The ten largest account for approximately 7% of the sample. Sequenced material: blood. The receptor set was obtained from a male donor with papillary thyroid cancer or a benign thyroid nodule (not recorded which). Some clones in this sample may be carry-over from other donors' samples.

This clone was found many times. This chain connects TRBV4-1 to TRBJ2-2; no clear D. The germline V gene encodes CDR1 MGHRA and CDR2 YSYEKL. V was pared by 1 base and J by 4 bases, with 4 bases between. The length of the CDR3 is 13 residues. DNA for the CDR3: TGCGCCAGCAGCCAAGTGGCCACCGGGGAGCTGTTTTTT. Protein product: CASSQVATGELFF.

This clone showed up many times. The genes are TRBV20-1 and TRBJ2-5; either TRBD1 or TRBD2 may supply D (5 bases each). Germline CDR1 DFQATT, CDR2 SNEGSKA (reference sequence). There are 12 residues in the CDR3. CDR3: CSSLRDGETQYF. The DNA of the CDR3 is TGCAGCTCTCTTAGGGACGGGGAGACCCAGTACTTC.

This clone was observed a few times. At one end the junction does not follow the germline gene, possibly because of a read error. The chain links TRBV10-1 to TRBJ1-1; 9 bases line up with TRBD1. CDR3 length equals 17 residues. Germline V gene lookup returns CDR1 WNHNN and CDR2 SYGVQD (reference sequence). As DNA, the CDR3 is TGCGCCAACAGTAGCCCCGCTACAGGGGGCCGGTGCACTGAAGCTTTCTTT. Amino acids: CANSSPATGGRCTEAFF.

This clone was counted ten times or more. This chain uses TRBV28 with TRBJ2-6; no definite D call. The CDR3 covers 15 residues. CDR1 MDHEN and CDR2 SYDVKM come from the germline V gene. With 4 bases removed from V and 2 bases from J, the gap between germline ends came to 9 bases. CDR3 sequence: CASSSLRPGANVLTF. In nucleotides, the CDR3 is TGTGCCAGCAGTTCTCTACGGCCTGGGGCCAACGTCCTGACTTTC.

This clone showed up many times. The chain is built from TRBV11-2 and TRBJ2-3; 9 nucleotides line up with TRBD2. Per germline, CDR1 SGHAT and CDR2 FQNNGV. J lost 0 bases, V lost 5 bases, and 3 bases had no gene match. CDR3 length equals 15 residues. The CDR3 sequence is CASSTTSGSTDTQYF. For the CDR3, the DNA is TGTGCCAGCAGCACCACTAGCGGGAGCACAGATACGCAGTATTTT.

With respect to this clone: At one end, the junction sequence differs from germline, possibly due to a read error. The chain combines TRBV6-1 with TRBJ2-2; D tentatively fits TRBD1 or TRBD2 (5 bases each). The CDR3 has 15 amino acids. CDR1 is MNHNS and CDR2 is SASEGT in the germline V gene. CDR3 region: CASSCQGRGTGEMFF. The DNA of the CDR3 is TGTGCCAGCAGTTGCCAGGGTAGAGGCACCGGGGAGATGTTTTTT.

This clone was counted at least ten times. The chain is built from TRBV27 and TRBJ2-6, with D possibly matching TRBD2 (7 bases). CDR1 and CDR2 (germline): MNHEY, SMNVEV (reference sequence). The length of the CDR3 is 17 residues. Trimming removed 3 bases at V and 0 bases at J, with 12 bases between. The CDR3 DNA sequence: TGTGCCAGCAGTTTTCAGGGAGGGGGCTCTGGGGCCAACGTCCTGACTTTC. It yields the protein CASSFQGGGSGANVLTF. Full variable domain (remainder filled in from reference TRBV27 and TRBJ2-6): EAQVTQNPRYLITVTGKKLTVTCSQNMNHEYMSWYRQDPGLGLRQIYYSMNVEVTDKGDVPEGYKVSRKEKRNFPLILESPSPNQTSLYFCASSFQGGGSGANVLTFGAGSRLTVL.

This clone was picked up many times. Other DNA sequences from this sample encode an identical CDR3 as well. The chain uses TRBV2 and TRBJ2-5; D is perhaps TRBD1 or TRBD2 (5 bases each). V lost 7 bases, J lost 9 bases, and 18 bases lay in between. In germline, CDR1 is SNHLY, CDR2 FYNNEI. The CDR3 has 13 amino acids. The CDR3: CASTGTLPAAQYF. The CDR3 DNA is TGTGCCAGCACTGGGACGCTCCCAGCGGCCCAGTACTTC.

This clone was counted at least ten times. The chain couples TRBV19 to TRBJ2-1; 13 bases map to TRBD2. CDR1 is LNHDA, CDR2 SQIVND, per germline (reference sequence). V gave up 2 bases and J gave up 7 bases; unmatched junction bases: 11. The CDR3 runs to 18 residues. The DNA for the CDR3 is TGTGCCAGTAGTATAAGGGTTAGACTAGCGGGAGGTAGTAATGAGCAGTTCTTC. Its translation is CASSIRVRLAGGSNEQFF. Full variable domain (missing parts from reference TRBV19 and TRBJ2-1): DGGITQSPKYLFRKEGQNVTLSCEQNLNHDAMYWYRQDPGQGLRLIYYSQIVNDFQKGDIAEGYSVSREKKESFPLTVTSAQKNPTAFYLCASSIRVRLAGGSNEQFFGPGTRLTVL.

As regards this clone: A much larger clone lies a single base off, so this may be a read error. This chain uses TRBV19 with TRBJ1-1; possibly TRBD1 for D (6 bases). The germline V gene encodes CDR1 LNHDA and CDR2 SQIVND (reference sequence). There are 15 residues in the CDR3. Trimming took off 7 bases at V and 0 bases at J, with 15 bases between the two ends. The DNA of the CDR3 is TGTGCCAGTATGATCTCACAGGGAATGAACACTGAAGCTTTCTTT. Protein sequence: CASMISQGMNTEAFF.

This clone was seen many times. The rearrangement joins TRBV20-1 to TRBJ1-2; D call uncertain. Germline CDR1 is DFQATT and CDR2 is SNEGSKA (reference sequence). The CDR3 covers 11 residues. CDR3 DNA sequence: TGCAGGCCCTCCGGTGGGTCTGGCTACACCTTC. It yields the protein CRPSGGSGYTF.

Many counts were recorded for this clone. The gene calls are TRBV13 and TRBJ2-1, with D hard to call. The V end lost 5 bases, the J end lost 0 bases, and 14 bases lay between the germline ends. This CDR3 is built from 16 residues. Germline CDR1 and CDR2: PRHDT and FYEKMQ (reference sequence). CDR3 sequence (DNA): TGTGCCAGCAGCCACCGAGACGGCAGCTCCTACAATGAGCAGTTCTTC. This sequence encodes CASSHRDGSSYNEQFF.

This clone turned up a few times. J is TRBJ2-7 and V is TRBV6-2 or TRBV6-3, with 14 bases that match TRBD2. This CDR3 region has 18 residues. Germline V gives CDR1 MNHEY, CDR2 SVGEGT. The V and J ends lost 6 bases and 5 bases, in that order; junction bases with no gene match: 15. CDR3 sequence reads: CASSPRRTSGRRSHEQYF. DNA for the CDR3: TGTGCCAGCAGCCCCAGGCGGACTAGCGGGAGGAGGTCCCACGAGCAGTACTTC.

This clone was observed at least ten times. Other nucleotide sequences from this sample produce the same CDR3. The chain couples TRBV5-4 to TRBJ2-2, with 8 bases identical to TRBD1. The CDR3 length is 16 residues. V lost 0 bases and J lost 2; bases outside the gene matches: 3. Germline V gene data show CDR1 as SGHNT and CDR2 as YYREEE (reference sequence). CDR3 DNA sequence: TGTGCCAGCAGCTTGGACGGGACAGGTAACACCGGGGAGCTGTTTTTT. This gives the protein CASSLDGTGNTGELFF.

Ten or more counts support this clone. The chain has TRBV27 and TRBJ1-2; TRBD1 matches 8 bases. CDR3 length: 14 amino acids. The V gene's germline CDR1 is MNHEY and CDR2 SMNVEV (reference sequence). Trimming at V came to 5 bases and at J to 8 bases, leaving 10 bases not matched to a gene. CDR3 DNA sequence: TGTGCCAGCAGTACAGCGGACAGGGTGGAGGGCTACACCTTC. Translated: CASSTADRVEGYTF.

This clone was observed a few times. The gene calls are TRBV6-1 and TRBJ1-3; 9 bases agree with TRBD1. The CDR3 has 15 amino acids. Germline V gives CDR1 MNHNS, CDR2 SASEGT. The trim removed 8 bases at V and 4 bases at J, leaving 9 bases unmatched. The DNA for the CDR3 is TGTGCCAGCGAGACTCCGGGACAGGGAGGAAACACCATATATTTT. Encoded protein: CASETPGQGGNTIYF.

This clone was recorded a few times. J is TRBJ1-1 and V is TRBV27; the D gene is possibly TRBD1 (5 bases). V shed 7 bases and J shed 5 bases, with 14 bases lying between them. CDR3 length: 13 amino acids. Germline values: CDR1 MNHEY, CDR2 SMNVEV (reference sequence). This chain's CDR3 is CASILSGRTEAFF. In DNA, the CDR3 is TGTGCCAGCATTTTGTCAGGGCGGACTGAAGCTTTCTTT.